Below, one T cell receptor beta chain is given with its context. The antigen is not known. Since a much larger clone is just one base distant, this may be a read error. Per the germline V gene, CDR1 is KGHDR and CDR2 is SFDVKD. The CDR3 runs 14 residues. This record comes from a study of neurological immune-mediated disorders. Preparation of the unsorted libraries drew on 2 million PBMCs stored at -80 C. The making of cDNA relied on 5'RACE with 10-nucleotide random UMIs. From 15-18 subjects, over 180 million TCR-beta sequences were obtained in each sequencing run. TCRdb processed the 5' RACE reads anew with MiXCR; each CDR3 protein has one entry. The profile shows more than 40,000 distinct CDR3 sequences, roughly 3.2% of them singletons. Study-level results: No link was found between any clinical or MRI feature and the multiple sclerosis repertoire cluster.

This TCR derives from a woman between 50 and 59 years old with multiple sclerosis. The V call is TRBV24-1, the J call TRBJ1-5; a weak D match, TRBD1 (5 bases). The sample taken for sequencing was PBMCs. The CDR3 sequence is CATSDQDRNQPQNF. CDR3 nucleotide sequence: TGTGCCACCAGTGATCAAGACAGAAATCAGCCCCAGAATTTT.